This TCR beta chain was sequenced for a study of blood T cell repertoires in COVID-19. Whole-study context: Samples taken during acute and convalescent COVID-19 were collected in the United States, Italy and Spain.

The V segment lost 2 bases and the J segment 8 bases; nucleotides outside the gene matches: 5. There are 14 residues in the CDR3. The germline gives CDR1 MNHEY, CDR2 SVGAGI. Assay: immunoSEQ multiplex PCR; the TCRdb copy retains only in-frame clones and omits some. The sample lists about 260,000 clones, about 89% occurring once. The sequence came from a woman aged 40 to 50 who had recovered from COVID-19. This chain joins TRBV6-5 and TRBJ2-1, with 8 bases identical to TRBD1. Sequenced: peripheral blood. CDR3 in amino acids: CASSYQGAHDEQFF. The CDR3 DNA is TGTGCCAGCAGTTACCAGGGGGCCCATGATGAGCAGTTCTTC.